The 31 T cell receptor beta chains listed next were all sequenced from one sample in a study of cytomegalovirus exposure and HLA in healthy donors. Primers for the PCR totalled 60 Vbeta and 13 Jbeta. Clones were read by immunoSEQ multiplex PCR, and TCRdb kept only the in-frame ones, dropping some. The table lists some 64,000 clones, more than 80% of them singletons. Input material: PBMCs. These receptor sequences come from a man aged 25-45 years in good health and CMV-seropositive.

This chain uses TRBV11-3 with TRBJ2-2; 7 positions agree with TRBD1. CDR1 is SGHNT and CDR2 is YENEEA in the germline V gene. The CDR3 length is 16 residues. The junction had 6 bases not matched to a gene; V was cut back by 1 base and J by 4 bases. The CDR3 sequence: CASSLGYRGPTGELFF. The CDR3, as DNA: TGTGCCAGCAGCTTAGGGTATAGGGGGCCCACCGGGGAGCTGTTTTTT.

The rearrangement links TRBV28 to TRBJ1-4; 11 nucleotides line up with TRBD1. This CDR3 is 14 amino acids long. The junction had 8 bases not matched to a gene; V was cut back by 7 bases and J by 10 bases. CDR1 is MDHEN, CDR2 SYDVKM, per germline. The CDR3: CASTSDRGRGKLFF. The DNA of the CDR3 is TGTGCCAGCACCTCGGACAGGGGGCGGGGAAAACTGTTTTTT.

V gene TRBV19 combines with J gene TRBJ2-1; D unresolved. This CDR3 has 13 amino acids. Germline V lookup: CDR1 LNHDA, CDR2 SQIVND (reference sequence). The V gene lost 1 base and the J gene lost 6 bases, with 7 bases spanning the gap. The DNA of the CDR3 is TGTGCCAGTAGTATAGCAGGATTCAATGAGCAGTTCTTC. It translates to CASSIAGFNEQFF. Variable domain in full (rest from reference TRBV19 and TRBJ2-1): DGGITQSPKYLFRKEGQNVTLSCEQNLNHDAMYWYRQDPGQGLRLIYYSQIVNDFQKGDIAEGYSVSREKKESFPLTVTSAQKNPTAFYLCASSIAGFNEQFFGPGTRLTVL.

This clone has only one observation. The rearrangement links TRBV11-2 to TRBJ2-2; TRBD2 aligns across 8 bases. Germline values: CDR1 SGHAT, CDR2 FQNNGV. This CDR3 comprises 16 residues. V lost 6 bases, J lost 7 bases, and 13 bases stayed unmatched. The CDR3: CASRPLGTRLGGELFF. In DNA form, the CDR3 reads TGTGCCAGCAGGCCACTCGGGACTAGACTTGGCGGGGAGCTGTTTTTT.

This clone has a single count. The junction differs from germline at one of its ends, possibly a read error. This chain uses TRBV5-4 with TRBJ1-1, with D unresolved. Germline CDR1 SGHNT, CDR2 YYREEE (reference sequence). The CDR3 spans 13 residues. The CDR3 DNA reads TGCGCCAGCAGCCCCGAGGCAAACGCTGAAGCTTTCTTT. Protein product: CASSPEANAEAFF.

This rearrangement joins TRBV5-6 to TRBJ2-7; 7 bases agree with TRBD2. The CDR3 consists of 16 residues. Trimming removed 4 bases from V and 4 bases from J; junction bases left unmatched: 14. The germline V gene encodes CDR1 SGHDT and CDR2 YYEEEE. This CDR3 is CASSLRLNLAAYEQYF. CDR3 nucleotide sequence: TGTGCCAGCAGCCTACGACTCAATCTAGCGGCGTACGAGCAGTACTTC.

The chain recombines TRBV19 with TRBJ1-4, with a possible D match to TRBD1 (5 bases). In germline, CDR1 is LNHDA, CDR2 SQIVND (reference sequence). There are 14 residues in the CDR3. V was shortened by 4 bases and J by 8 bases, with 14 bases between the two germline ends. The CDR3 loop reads CASSTPGPGEKLFF. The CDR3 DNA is TGTGCCAGTAGTACCCCAGGGCCTGGGGAAAAACTGTTTTTT.

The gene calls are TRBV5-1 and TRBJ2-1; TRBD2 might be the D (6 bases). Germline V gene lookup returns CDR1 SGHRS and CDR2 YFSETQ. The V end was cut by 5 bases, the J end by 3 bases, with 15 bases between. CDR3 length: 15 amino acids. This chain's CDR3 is CASSEGTSYYNEQFF. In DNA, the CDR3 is TGCGCCAGCAGTGAGGGGACTTCCTACTACAATGAGCAGTTCTTC.

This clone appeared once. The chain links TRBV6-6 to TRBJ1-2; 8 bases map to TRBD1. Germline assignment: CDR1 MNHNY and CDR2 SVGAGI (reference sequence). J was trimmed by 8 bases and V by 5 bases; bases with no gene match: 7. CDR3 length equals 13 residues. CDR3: CASSDRGEEGYTF. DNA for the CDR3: TGTGCCAGCAGTGACAGGGGAGAGGAGGGCTACACCTTC.

CDR3 region: CAISESGYRGFNEQYF. As DNA, the CDR3 is TGTGCCATCAGTGAGTCTGGGTACAGGGGGTTTAACGAGCAGTACTTC. The chain couples TRBV10-3 to TRBJ2-7; 8 bases line up with TRBD1. Germline values: CDR1 ENHRY, CDR2 SYGVKD. With V trimmed by 0 bases and J by 5 bases, 9 bases remained unmatched. The CDR3 has 16 amino acids.

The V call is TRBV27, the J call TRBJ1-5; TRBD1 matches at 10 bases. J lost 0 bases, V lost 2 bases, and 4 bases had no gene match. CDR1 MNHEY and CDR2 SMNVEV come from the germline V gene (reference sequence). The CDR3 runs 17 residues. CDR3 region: CASSLVGDRGSNQPQHF. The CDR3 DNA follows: TGTGCCAGCAGTTTAGTCGGGGACAGGGGTAGCAATCAGCCCCAGCATTTT.

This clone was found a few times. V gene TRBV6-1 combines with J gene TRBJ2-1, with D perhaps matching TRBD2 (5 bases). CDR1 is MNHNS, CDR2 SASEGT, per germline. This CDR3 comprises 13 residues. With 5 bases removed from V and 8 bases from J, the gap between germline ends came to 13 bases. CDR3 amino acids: CASSPTSYHEQFF. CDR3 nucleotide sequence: TGTGCCAGCAGTCCTACTAGTTACCATGAGCAGTTCTTC.

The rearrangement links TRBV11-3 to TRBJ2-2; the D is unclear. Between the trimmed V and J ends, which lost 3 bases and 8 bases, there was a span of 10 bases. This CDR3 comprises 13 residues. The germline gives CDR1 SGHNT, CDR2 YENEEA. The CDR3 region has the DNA TGTGCCAGCAGCTTCCTTTCTAGGGGGGAGCTGTTTTTT. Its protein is CASSFLSRGELFF.

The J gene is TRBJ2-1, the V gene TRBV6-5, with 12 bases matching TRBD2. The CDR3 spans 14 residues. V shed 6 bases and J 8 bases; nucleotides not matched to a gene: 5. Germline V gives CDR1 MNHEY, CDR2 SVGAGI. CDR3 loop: CASSPSGRVDEQFF. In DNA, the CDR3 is TGTGCCAGCAGCCCTAGCGGGAGGGTGGATGAGCAGTTCTTC.

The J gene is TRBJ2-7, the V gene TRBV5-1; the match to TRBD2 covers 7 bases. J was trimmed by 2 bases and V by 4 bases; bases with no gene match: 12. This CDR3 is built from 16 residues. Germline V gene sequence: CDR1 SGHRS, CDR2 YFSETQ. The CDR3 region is CASSPGSPGGAYEQYF. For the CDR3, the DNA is TGCGCCAGCAGCCCCGGGTCGCCTGGGGGGGCCTACGAGCAGTACTTC.

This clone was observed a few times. The chain's CDR3 is CASSEGLNNEQFF. The CDR3 DNA follows: TGTGCCAGCAGCGAAGGACTCAACAATGAGCAGTTCTTC. This sequence joins TRBV7-2 and TRBJ2-1, with TRBD2 as a possible D gene (5 bases). The V gene lost 5 bases and the J gene lost 5 bases, with 10 bases spanning the gap. From germline, CDR1 is SGHTA and CDR2 FQGNSA. This CDR3 region has 13 residues.

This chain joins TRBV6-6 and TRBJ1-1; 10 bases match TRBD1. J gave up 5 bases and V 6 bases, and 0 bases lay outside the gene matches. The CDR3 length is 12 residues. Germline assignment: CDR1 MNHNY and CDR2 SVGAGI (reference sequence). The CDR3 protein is CASRDRGTEAFF. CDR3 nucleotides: TGTGCCAGCAGGGACAGGGGGACTGAAGCTTTCTTT.

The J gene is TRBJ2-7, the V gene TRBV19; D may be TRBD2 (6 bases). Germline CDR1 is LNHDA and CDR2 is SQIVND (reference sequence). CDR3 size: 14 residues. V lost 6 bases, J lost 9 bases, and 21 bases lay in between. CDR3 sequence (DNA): TGTGCCAGTAGAATCACGGGCCTACCGGAGGGGCAGTACTTC. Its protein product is CASRITGLPEGQYF.

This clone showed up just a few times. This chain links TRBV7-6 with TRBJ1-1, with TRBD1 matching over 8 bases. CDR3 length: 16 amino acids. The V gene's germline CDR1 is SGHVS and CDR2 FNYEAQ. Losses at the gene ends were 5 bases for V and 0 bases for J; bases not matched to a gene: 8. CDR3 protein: CASSQEDRAMNTEAFF. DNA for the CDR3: TGTGCCAGCAGCCAAGAGGACAGGGCTATGAACACTGAAGCTTTCTTT.

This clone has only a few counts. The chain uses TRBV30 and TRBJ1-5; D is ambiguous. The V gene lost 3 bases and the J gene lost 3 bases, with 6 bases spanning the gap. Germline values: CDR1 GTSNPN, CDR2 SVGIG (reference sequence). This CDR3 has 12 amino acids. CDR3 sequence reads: CAWSGYNQPQHF. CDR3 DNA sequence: TGTGCCTGGAGCGGGTACAATCAGCCCCAGCATTTT. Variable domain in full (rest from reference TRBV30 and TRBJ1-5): SQTIHQWPATLVQPVGSPLSLECTVEGTSNPNLYWYRQAAGRGLQLLFYSVGIGQISSEVPQNLSASRPQDRQFILSSKKLLLSDSGFYLCAWSGYNQPQHFGDGTRLSIL.

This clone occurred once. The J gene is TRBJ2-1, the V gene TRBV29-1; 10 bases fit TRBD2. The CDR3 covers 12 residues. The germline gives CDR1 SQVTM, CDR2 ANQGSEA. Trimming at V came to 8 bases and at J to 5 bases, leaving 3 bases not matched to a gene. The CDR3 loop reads CSSGLANNEQFF. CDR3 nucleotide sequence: TGCAGCTCGGGACTAGCGAACAATGAGCAGTTCTTC.

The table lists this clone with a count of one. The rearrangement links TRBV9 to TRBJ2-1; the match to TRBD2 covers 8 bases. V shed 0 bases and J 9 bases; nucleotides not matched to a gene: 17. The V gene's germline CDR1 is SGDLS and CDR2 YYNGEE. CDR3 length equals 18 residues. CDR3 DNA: TGTGCCAGCAGCGTAGCTTTGAGCGGGACTAGTTCTCCGGCTGAGCAGTTCTTC. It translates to CASSVALSGTSSPAEQFF. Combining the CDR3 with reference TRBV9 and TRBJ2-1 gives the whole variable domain DSGVTQTPKHLITATGQRVTLRCSPRSGDLSVYWYQQSLDQGLQFLIQYYNGEERAKGNILERFSAQQFPDLHSELNLSSLELGDSALYFCASSVALSGTSSPAEQFFGPGTRLTVL.

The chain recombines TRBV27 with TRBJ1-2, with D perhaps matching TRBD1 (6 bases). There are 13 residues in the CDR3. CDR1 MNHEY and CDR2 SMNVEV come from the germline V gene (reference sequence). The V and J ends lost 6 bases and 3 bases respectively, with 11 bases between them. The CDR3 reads CASRVGQYYGYTF. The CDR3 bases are TGTGCCAGCAGAGTTGGACAGTACTATGGCTACACCTTC.

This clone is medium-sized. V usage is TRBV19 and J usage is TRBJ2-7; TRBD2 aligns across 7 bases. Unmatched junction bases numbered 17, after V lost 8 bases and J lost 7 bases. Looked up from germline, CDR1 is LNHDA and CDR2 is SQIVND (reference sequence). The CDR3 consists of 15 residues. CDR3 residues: CASAFPGGAVGEQYF. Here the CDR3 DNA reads TGTGCCAGTGCCTTTCCGGGGGGAGCCGTGGGGGAGCAGTACTTC.

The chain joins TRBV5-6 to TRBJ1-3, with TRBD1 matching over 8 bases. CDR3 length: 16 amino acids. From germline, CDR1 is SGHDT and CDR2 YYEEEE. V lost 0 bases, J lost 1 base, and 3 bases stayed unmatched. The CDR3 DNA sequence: TGTGCCAGCAGCTTGGGGTGGACAGGGTCTGGAAACACCATATATTTT. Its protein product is CASSLGWTGSGNTIYF.

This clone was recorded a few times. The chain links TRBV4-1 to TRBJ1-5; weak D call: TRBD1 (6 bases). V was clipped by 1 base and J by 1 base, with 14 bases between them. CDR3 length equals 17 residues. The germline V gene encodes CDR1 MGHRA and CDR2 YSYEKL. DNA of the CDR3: TGCGCCAGCAGCCAAGGGTTCGAGAGGGGGAGCAATCAGCCCCAGCATTTT. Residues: CASSQGFERGSNQPQHF.

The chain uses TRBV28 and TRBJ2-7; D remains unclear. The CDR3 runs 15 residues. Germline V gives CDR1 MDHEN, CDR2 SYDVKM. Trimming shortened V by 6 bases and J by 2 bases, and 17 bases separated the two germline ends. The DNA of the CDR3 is TGTGCCAGCAGCCTCAGGCCGTCGTCAACCTACGAGCAGTACTTC. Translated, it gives CASSLRPSSTYEQYF.

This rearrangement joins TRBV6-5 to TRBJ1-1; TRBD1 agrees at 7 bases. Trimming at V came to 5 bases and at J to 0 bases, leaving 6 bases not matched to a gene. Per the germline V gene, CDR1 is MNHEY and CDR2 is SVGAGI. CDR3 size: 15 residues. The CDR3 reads CASSAGTAMNTEAFF. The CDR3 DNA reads TGTGCCAGCAGTGCCGGGACAGCAATGAACACTGAAGCTTTCTTT.

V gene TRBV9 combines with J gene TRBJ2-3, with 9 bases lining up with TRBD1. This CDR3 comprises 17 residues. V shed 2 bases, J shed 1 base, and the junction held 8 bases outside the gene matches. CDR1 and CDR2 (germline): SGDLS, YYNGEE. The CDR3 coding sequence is TGTGCCAGCAGCGTTTCAAGACAGGGGGTTGGCACAGATACGCAGTATTTT. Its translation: CASSVSRQGVGTDTQYF. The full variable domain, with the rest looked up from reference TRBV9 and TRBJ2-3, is DSGVTQTPKHLITATGQRVTLRCSPRSGDLSVYWYQQSLDQGLQFLIQYYNGEERAKGNILERFSAQQFPDLHSELNLSSLELGDSALYFCASSVSRQGVGTDTQYFGPGTRLTVL.

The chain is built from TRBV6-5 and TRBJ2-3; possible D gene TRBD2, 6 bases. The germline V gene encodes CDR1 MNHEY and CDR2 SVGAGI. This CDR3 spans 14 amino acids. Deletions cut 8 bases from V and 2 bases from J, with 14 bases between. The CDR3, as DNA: TGTGCCAGCGGTAGGGGACTCACCACAGATACGCAGTATTTT. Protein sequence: CASGRGLTTDTQYF.

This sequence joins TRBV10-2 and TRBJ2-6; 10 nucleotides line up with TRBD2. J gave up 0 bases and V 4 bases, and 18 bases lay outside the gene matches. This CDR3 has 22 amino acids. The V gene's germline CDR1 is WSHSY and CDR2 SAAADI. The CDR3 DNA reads TGCGCCAGCAGTGTGGCTAGCGGGAGAAAGAATCCTCCTCTCTCTGGGGCCAACGTCCTGACTTTC. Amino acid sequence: CASSVASGRKNPPLSGANVLTF.